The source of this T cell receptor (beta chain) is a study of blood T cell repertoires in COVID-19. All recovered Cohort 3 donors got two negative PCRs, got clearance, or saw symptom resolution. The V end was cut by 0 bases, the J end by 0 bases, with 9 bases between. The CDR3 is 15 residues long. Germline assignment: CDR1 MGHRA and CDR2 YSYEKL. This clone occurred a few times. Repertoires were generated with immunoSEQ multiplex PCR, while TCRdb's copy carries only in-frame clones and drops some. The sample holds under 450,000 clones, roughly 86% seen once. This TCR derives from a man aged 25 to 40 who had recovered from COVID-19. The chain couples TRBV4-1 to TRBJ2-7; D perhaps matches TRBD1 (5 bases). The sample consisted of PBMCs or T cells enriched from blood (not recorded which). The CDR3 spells CASSQDETDSYEQYF. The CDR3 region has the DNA TGCGCCAGCAGCCAAGATGAGACAGACTCCTACGAGCAGTACTTC.